This TCR beta chain was obtained from a study of blood T cells in healthy people across ages. Total RNA, at least 6 micrograms per sample, came from PBMCs. Alongside a J-beta primer mix, a sample-barcoded 5' primer served in a second PCR lasting roughly 6 to 11 cycles. TCRdb re-derived calls from the 5' RACE reads in MiXCR, one entry per CDR3 protein. The sample yields fewer than 800,000 distinct CDR3 sequences, 20% to 25% seen once. Germline V lookup: CDR1 MDHEN, CDR2 SYDVKM. CDR3 size: 14 residues. V gave up 10 bases and J gave up 3 bases, with 18 bases separating them. The TCR originated in a man between 70 and 80 years old in good health. The V and J genes are TRBV28 and TRBJ1-1; D may be TRBD1 (6 bases). Sequencing used blood. Here the CDR3 DNA reads TGTGCCACCTCCATGGGGGCGCGGTACACTGAAGCTTTCTTT. Translating gives CATSMGARYTEAFF.